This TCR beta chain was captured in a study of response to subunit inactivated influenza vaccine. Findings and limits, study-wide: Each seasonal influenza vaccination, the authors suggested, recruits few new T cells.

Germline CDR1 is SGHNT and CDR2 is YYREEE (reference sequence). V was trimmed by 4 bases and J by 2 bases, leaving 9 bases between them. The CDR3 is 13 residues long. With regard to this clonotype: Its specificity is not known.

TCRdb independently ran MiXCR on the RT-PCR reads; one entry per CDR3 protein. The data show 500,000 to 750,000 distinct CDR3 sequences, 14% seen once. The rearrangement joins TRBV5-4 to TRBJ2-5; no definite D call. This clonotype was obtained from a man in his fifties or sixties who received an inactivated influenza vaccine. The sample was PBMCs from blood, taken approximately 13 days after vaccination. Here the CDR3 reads CASSTITQETQYF. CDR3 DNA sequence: TGTGCCAGCAGCACGATAACTCAAGAGACCCAGTACTTC.